This TCR beta chain was profiled in a study of blood T cell repertoires in COVID-19. Study background: Spain, Italy and the United States supplied samples that represented acute and convalescent COVID-19.

Germline V lookup: CDR1 SGHRS, CDR2 YFSETQ. This CDR3 has 14 residues. Between the trimmed V and J ends, which lost 4 bases and 0 bases, there was a span of 10 bases. A word on this clone: Other DNA variants within this sample encode the same CDR3.

In the authors' workflow: By means of reference gene primer amplification, nucleated cell counts were estimated. TCRdb's copy holds only in-frame clones and misses some; the assay was immunoSEQ multiplex PCR. That table gives V, J and clone size, and the DNA gave D and trimming. This sample has around 120,000 clones, with roughly 80% found just once. The genes are TRBV5-1 and TRBJ1-2; D remains ambiguous. This receptor was taken from an older man with acute or convalescent COVID-19. Sequencing was performed on peripheral blood. CDR3 residues: CASSPGSTNYGYTF. The CDR3 nucleotides read TGCGCCAGCAGCCCGGGTAGTACTAACTATGGCTACACCTTC.